Detailed here is one TCR beta chain. This clonotype appeared many times. The clone's antigen remains unknown. Qualities for individual bases were not recorded, and no much larger clone is one base off. Libraries were built with 5' RACE. TCRdb names Illumina HiSeq 2000 as the instrument used. A universal primer binding site was added through template switching, and the final cDNA carried a unique molecular identifier so that TCR cDNA molecules could be counted accurately. Specific primers in the conserved constant-segment region were used to synthesize first-strand cDNA for the TCR alpha and beta chains. To control for contamination, every cDNA library carried two barcodes: a SMART-Mk sample barcode plus Illumina barcodes. TruSeq adapter sequences and Illumina sample barcodes were added in two successive PCR steps. Sequencing of the TCR alpha and beta cDNA libraries was done on the Illumina HiSeq platform using custom primers. On the authors' methods: MiGEC processed the raw reads to extract unique molecular identifiers, while MiXCR was used to determine the CDR3 positions. Recombination models were inferred per individual with the repgenHMM and IGoR tools using an EM algorithm. The tcR package in R was used for shared clonotype analysis, with sharing normalized by the product of cloneset sizes. To study raw recombination free of thymic and clonal selection effects, out-of-frame nonproductive sequences were analyzed. The raw public reads went through TCRdb reprocessing: fastp at Q25, MiXCR clone calling, in-frame beta chains kept. Duplicate CDR3 protein sequences are folded into a single record with the most common DNA and genes. Here the V and J calls rest on TCRdb's processing, not on the authors' analysis. The sample table shows 450,000 or so distinct CDR3 sequences, and approximately 18% are seen once. Jointly, the top ten make up less than 15% of the sample.

All donors were healthy Caucasians. The researchers also sequenced three unrelated adults who were not twins: a male aged 18 to 30, a male aged 50 to 59, and a female aged 50 to 59. Miltenyi CD45RO+ enrichment and human naive T-cell isolation kits were used to isolate memory (CD45RO+) and naive T cells from PBMC. CDR1 and CDR2 (ENHRY, SYGVKD) derive from the germline V gene. The CDR3, cysteine through phenylalanine, is 15 amino acids long. CDR3 DNA only is kept here, 45 bases in frame from base 1. At the junction V is shortened by 7 bases and J by 4 bases; bases outside the gene matches: 8. This sample was included in a study of identical twins (dated by TCRdb to about 2016). For the wider study: To test whether fetal clonotypes persist, this study deep-sequenced TCR alpha and beta repertoires from monozygotic twins, from unrelated adults of various ages, and from cord blood. To rule out contamination, the twin experiments were replicated at different times with different library preparation protocols. What the study reported, not specific to this receptor: Out-of-frame TCR alpha sharing in monozygotic twins was systematically underestimated by recombination models, whereas sharing between unrelated individuals was in agreement with the recombination models. A weaker excess of twin sharing was found in beta out-of-frame sequences because the signal-to-noise ratio was lowered by fewer shared sequences. Invariant T cells such as MAIT and iNKT could partly confound zero-insertion analyses, although diverse VJ usage argued against such confounding for most clonotypes. Because the same donors could not be followed over many years, the conclusions depended on cross-sectional statistical analysis. Fewer insertions were carried by abundant cord blood beta clonotypes; a weaker similar trend was observed in young adult naive repertoires, while no such trend was observed in memory repertoires. Out-of-frame TCR alpha sequences shared between twins showed an excess of low generation-probability sequences compared with coincidental sharing between unrelated individuals.

The sequence came from a man aged 45 to 65 in good health. This chain joins TRBV10-3 to TRBJ2-1; 9 bases in the junction line up with TRBD1. Sequencing was performed on naive T cells sorted from blood. The cell subset or site label, read with the paper, signifies: cells isolated with a human naive T-cell isolation kit. The CDR3 corresponds to CAIKATGGPYNEQFF. At the DNA level, the sequence is TGTGCCATCAAAGCGACAGGGGGGCCTTACAATGAGCAGTTCTTC.